This T cell receptor beta chain was identified in a study of shared clonotypes between healthy human individuals. Overall study: Three CD4 naive, three CD4 memory, two CD8 naive and one CD8 memory plate were used per donor.

Points from the study as a whole: Shared clonotypes: about 5.3% naive CD4, roughly 3.5% naive CD8, less than 2.5% memory CD4, approximately 0.41% memory CD8.

The length of the CDR3 is 18 residues. V was cut by 5 bases and J by 1 base, with 18 bases left in between. CDR1 LNHDA and CDR2 SQIVND come from the germline V gene (reference sequence). Splitting the CD4+ cells yielded a CD45RA+ naive subset and a CD45RA-negative memory subset. Points on this clone: Its antigen is not identified.

Sequencing was performed with immunoSEQ multiplex PCR; in TCRdb, only in-frame clones are kept and a portion is missing. The sample carries 2 million to 2.5 million clones, 85% to 95% recorded once. This TCR derives from a man younger than 30 in good health. Sequencing input: naive CD4+ T cells sorted from blood. Sample subset: CD45RA+ positively selected. This sequence joins TRBV19 and TRBJ2-6, with D possibly TRBD1 on 5 matching bases. CDR3 region: CASSFGAGRTSGANVLTF. In nucleotides, the CDR3 is TGTGCCAGTAGTTTCGGCGCAGGGCGTACATCTGGGGCCAACGTCCTGACTTTC.